These 32 T cell receptor beta chains share one sample of origin, sequenced in a study of graft-versus-host responses after intestinal transplantation. Antigens of these TCRs are unknown. The method was immunoSEQ multiplex PCR; TCRdb's version includes in-frame clones alone and lacks a portion of them. This sample yields around 120,000 clones, of which roughly nine tenths are seen a single time; approximately 0.17% belongs to the top ten. Sequenced here: unstimulated CD4+ T cells sorted from spleen or lymph node cells, sampled before intestinal transplant. These receptors were taken from a human donor who received an intestinal transplant.

Only a few counts were recorded for this clone. V usage is TRBV28 and J usage is TRBJ1-5; D possibly corresponds to TRBD1 (5 bases). Trimming stripped 2 bases from V and 7 bases from J, with 15 bases between. Germline V lookup: CDR1 MDHEN, CDR2 SYDVKM. The CDR3 contains 15 residues. Here the CDR3 DNA reads TGTGCCAGCAGTTTAAGGCAGGGTACAAGCCAGCCCCAGCATTTT. This gives the protein CASSLRQGTSQPQHF.

J is TRBJ2-7 and V is TRBV4-3; perhaps TRBD2 as D (5 bases). The ends were cut back, 0 bases at V and 2 bases at J, with 14 bases in the middle. Germline V gene data show CDR1 as LGHNA and CDR2 as YSLEER. The CDR3 is 16 residues long. The CDR3 coding sequence is TGCGCCAGCAGCCAAGATCTAAGCGGCCCAACCTACGAGCAGTACTTC. It encodes CASSQDLSGPTYEQYF.

The V and J genes are TRBV5-4 and TRBJ1-1, with 7 positions matching TRBD1. Germline assignment: CDR1 SGHNT and CDR2 YYREEE (reference sequence). V lost 7 bases and J lost 4; bases outside the gene matches: 7. The CDR3 spans 13 residues. CDR3 nucleotide sequence: TGTGCCAGCGGACTCAGGGACAGCACTGAAGCTTTCTTT. Translating gives CASGLRDSTEAFF.

The rearrangement uses TRBV12-5 and TRBJ1-2; TRBD1 matches 7 bases. From germline, CDR1 is LGHNT and CDR2 FRNRAP. The CDR3 is made up of 13 amino acids. Unmatched junction bases numbered 7, after V lost 7 bases and J lost 5 bases. The CDR3 spells CASALQGTYGYTF. The CDR3 bases are TGTGCTAGTGCCCTACAGGGGACTTATGGCTACACCTTC.

This chain joins TRBV18 and TRBJ1-1, with 8 nucleotides matching TRBD1. V gave up 5 bases and J gave up 3 bases; unmatched junction bases: 8. The CDR3 loop spans 15 amino acids. The germline V gene encodes CDR1 KGHSH and CDR2 LQKENI. The chain's CDR3 is CASSSTGEGYTEAFF. As DNA, the CDR3 is TGTGCCAGCTCATCGACAGGGGAAGGTTACACTGAAGCTTTCTTT.

This clone occurred once. This chain joins TRBV9 and TRBJ1-1; no firm D call. Per germline, CDR1 SGDLS and CDR2 YYNGEE. CDR3 length: 15 residues. Trimming shortened V by 5 bases and J by 3 bases, and 17 bases separated the two germline ends. The CDR3 sequence: CASSPRSGSDTEAFF. The CDR3 nucleotides read TGTGCCAGCAGTCCCCGCTCGGGGTCGGACACTGAAGCTTTCTTT.

In nucleotides, the CDR3 is TGTGCCAGTAGTATGGGCCAGCGGGGTTCCTACGAGCAGTACTTC. Residues: CASSMGQRGSYEQYF. This chain joins TRBV19 and TRBJ2-7, with 7 bases matching TRBD2. This CDR3 spans 15 amino acids. V gave up 3 bases and J gave up 1 base; unmatched junction bases: 6. Germline CDR1 and CDR2: LNHDA and SQIVND (reference sequence).

In the case of this clone: In the same sample, other DNA sequences code for this CDR3. The rearrangement uses TRBV5-1 and TRBJ1-1; TRBD1 matches at 7 bases. Germline V gives CDR1 SGHRS, CDR2 YFSETQ. This CDR3 has 15 amino acids. With 4 bases clipped from V and 0 bases from J, the junction kept 6 bases outside the gene matches. For the CDR3, the DNA is TGCGCCAGCAGCCTATTACAGGGGATGAACACTGAAGCTTTCTTT. Its protein is CASSLLQGMNTEAFF.

CDR3 amino acids: CASRPPGHNYGYTF. The CDR3 nucleotides read TGTGCCAGTAGACCGCCGGGACACAACTATGGCTACACCTTC. The chain has TRBV19 and TRBJ1-2; D perhaps matches TRBD1 (6 bases). Germline CDR1 LNHDA, CDR2 SQIVND (reference sequence). V was clipped by 6 bases and J by 2 bases, with 13 bases between them. CDR3 length: 14 amino acids.

V is TRBV5-1 and J is TRBJ1-4; TRBD1 might be the D (5 bases). V shed 4 bases and J shed 4 bases, with 8 bases lying between them. CDR3 length equals 13 residues. Germline V CDR1 and CDR2: SGHRS, YFSETQ. The CDR3 spells CASSTQVNEKLFF. CDR3 coding DNA: TGCGCCAGCAGCACACAGGTTAATGAAAAACTGTTTTTT. Full variable domain (rest looked up from reference TRBV5-1 and TRBJ1-4): KAGVTQTPRYLIKTRGQQVTLSCSPISGHRSVSWYQQTPGQGLQFLFEYFSETQRNKGNFPGRFSGRQFSNSRSEMNVSTLELGDSALYLCASSTQVNEKLFFGSGTQLSVL.

This clone was picked up a small number of times. The genes are TRBV2 and TRBJ1-2; 9 nucleotides line up with TRBD1. This CDR3 spans 12 amino acids. The germline gives CDR1 SNHLY, CDR2 FYNNEI. With 8 bases clipped from V and 4 bases from J, the junction kept 2 bases outside the gene matches. The CDR3 DNA reads as TGTGCCAGCCTGGACAGGGGCTATGGCTACACCTTC. Amino acid sequence: CASLDRGYGYTF.

V usage is TRBV28 and J usage is TRBJ2-5, with D perhaps TRBD2 (6 bases). The CDR3 is 14 amino acids. The V gene lost 5 bases and the J gene lost 6 bases, with 16 bases spanning the gap. Per the germline V gene, CDR1 is MDHEN and CDR2 is SYDVKM. The CDR3 sequence is CASSNRLGVKTQYF. The CDR3 DNA sequence: TGTGCCAGCAGTAACAGACTAGGAGTAAAGACCCAGTACTTC.

The chain links TRBV6-5 to TRBJ1-2; D unresolved. The length of the CDR3 is 15 residues. V was trimmed by 4 bases and J by 5 bases, leaving 17 bases between them. The V gene's germline CDR1 is MNHEY and CDR2 SVGAGI. CDR3 sequence reads: CASSSPGRGWYGYTF. CDR3 DNA: TGTGCCAGCAGTTCCCCTGGCCGAGGATGGTATGGCTACACCTTC.

The gene calls are TRBV6-6 and TRBJ1-2, with 7 bases fitting TRBD1. V lost 6 bases and J lost 1; bases outside the gene matches: 2. CDR3 length: 13 amino acids. In germline, CDR1 is MNHNY, CDR2 SVGAGI (reference sequence). The CDR3 loop is CASRRDSNYGYTF. The CDR3 bases are TGTGCCAGCAGAAGGGACAGTAACTATGGCTACACCTTC.

The chain uses TRBV30 and TRBJ1-2; D is ambiguous. This CDR3 has 13 residues. The V and J ends lost 2 bases and 0 bases respectively, with 7 bases between them. Germline assignment: CDR1 GTSNPN and CDR2 SVGIG (reference sequence). CDR3: CAWSPTANYGYTF. The DNA for the CDR3 is TGTGCCTGGAGTCCCACAGCTAACTATGGCTACACCTTC.

The V call is TRBV28, the J call TRBJ1-3; TRBD1 might be the D (6 bases). V lost 5 bases to trimming and J lost 4 bases, with 12 bases between them. In germline, CDR1 is MDHEN, CDR2 SYDVKM. CDR3 size: 14 residues. CDR3 bases: TGTGCCAGCAGTCGCCTACAGGGAGGAAACACCATATATTTT. Translated, it gives CASSRLQGGNTIYF.

This clone has a handful of counts. The genes are TRBV7-2 and TRBJ1-5; 7 nucleotides agree with TRBD1. Trimming took 4 bases from V and 5 from J; bases not matched to a gene: 8. The CDR3 has 15 residues. Germline V gene data show CDR1 as SGHTA and CDR2 as FQGNSA. The CDR3 DNA reads as TGTGCCAGCAGCTCGGGACAGTTACCCTATCAGCCCCAGCATTTT. Translation: CASSSGQLPYQPQHF.

This chain uses TRBV5-1 with TRBJ1-2; 7 bases match TRBD1. The germline gives CDR1 SGHRS, CDR2 YFSETQ. The V gene end was trimmed by 4 bases and the J gene end by 8 bases; junction bases not matched to a gene: 14. This CDR3 is built from 15 residues. The CDR3 region has the DNA TGCGCCAGCAGCCCCCGGACAGGCCCCCTGATAGGCTACACCTTC. Translated, it gives CASSPRTGPLIGYTF.

This sequence joins TRBV11-2 and TRBJ1-1; TRBD1 might be the D (5 bases). The germline V gene encodes CDR1 SGHAT and CDR2 FQNNGV. With 4 bases removed from V and 5 bases from J, the gap between germline ends came to 17 bases. This CDR3 spans 15 amino acids. DNA of the CDR3: TGTGCCAGCAGCTCAGCGTCGGCCCAGGGAACTGAAGCTTTCTTT. Its protein is CASSSASAQGTEAFF.

The chain carries TRBV10-3 and TRBJ2-2, with D possibly matching TRBD1 (5 bases). CDR3 length: 14 residues. CDR1 and CDR2 from the germline V gene are ENHRY and SYGVKD. V was pared by 2 bases and J by 4 bases, with 8 bases between. CDR3 in amino acids: CAISEGAPTGELFF. The CDR3 DNA is TGTGCCATCAGTGAGGGGGCGCCCACCGGGGAGCTGTTTTTT.

The V and J genes are TRBV25-1 and TRBJ1-5; 8 bases line up with TRBD1. The CDR3 is made up of 14 amino acids. The germline CDR1 and CDR2 sequences are MGHDK and SYGVNS. Germline trimming cut 3 bases from V and 8 bases from J; bases unmatched to any gene: 6. The CDR3 is CASSETDREKPQHF. The DNA for the CDR3 is TGTGCCAGCAGTGAGACGGACAGGGAGAAGCCCCAGCATTTT.

The chain joins TRBV28 to TRBJ1-2; 7 bases fit TRBD1. With 5 bases clipped from V and 4 bases from J, the junction kept 4 bases outside the gene matches. CDR1 and CDR2 from the germline V gene are MDHEN and SYDVKM. This CDR3 region has 13 residues. CDR3 sequence (DNA): TGTGCCAGCAGTGAGGGGGCCGCCTATGGCTACACCTTC. It yields the protein CASSEGAAYGYTF.

CDR3 residues: CASSGRSGKWSTGELFF. For the CDR3, the DNA is TGTGCCAGCAGTGGGCGATCAGGGAAGTGGAGCACCGGGGAGCTGTTTTTT. The chain combines TRBV25-1 with TRBJ2-2, with TRBD1 as a possible D gene (5 bases). Germline V CDR1 and CDR2: MGHDK, SYGVNS. This CDR3 region has 17 residues. V was shortened by 4 bases and J by 4 bases, with 19 bases between the two germline ends.

The V gene is TRBV9, the J gene TRBJ2-3, with no clear D. This CDR3 comprises 16 residues. Germline CDR1 SGDLS, CDR2 YYNGEE. Trimming removed 4 bases from V and 0 bases from J, with 15 bases in between. The CDR3 spells CASSPPRDSSTDTQYF. CDR3 in DNA: TGTGCCAGCAGCCCCCCGCGTGATTCTAGCACAGATACGCAGTATTTT.

The V gene is TRBV5-1, the J gene TRBJ1-1; D ambiguous. The V end lost 5 bases, the J end lost 0 bases, and 8 bases lay between the germline ends. The CDR3 runs to 13 residues. Germline assignment: CDR1 SGHRS and CDR2 YFSETQ. The CDR3 DNA sequence: TGCGCCAGCAGGGTGAGCATGAACACTGAAGCTTTCTTT. Translation: CASRVSMNTEAFF.

This clone appeared a single time. The V and J genes are TRBV4-2 and TRBJ2-3; 12 bases fit TRBD2. Germline loops: CDR1 LGHNA, CDR2 YNFKEQ. The junction had 9 bases not matched to a gene; V was cut back by 3 bases and J by 5 bases. The CDR3 runs to 17 residues. Here the CDR3 DNA reads TGTGCCAGCAGCCATGACCCTAGCGGGAGGGCCAAAGATACGCAGTATTTT. It codes for CASSHDPSGRAKDTQYF.

The chain couples TRBV7-9 to TRBJ2-3; possibly TRBD1 for D (5 bases). From germline, CDR1 is SEHNR and CDR2 FQNEAQ (reference sequence). This CDR3 contains 12 residues. V dropped 5 bases and J dropped 5 bases, with 8 bases sitting between them. The CDR3 loop is CASSQGRDTQYF. The CDR3, as DNA: TGTGCCAGCAGCCAGGGTCGAGATACGCAGTATTTT.

The chain combines TRBV19 with TRBJ2-7; tentatively, D is TRBD2 (6 bases). The CDR3 contains 14 residues. Germline CDR1 and CDR2: LNHDA and SQIVND (reference sequence). The V end was cut by 6 bases, the J end by 6 bases, with 18 bases between. CDR3 nucleotide sequence: TGTGCCAGTAGGCAGATCGGGAGCCAGTCCGAGCAGTACTTC. As protein: CASRQIGSQSEQYF.

The V gene is TRBV18, the J gene TRBJ2-3, with 9 bases identical to TRBD2. The CDR3 consists of 16 residues. With 3 bases clipped from V and 0 bases from J, the junction kept 4 bases outside the gene matches. CDR1 is KGHSH, CDR2 LQKENI, per germline. The CDR3 bases are TGTGCCAGCTCACCCCTAGCGGGGACTAGCACAGATACGCAGTATTTT. Amino acids: CASSPLAGTSTDTQYF.

This chain connects TRBV20-1 to TRBJ2-7, with D unclear. CDR3 length: 10 residues. The V and J ends lost 3 bases and 3 bases respectively, with 3 bases between them. Germline V gene sequence: CDR1 DFQATT, CDR2 SNEGSKA (reference sequence). CDR3 bases: TGCAGTGCTAGCGGCTACGAGCAGTACTTC. This codes for CSASGYEQYF.

The genes are TRBV28 and TRBJ1-1, with 9 bases matching TRBD1. From germline, CDR1 is MDHEN and CDR2 SYDVKM. Losses at the gene ends were 9 bases for V and 4 bases for J; bases not matched to a gene: 9. The CDR3 consists of 14 residues. The CDR3 nucleotides are TGTGCCAGTGCCTGGGACAGGGTAGCCACTGAAGCTTTCTTT. Protein: CASAWDRVATEAFF.

The rearrangement joins TRBV6-5 to TRBJ2-2; 7 bases map to TRBD2. Losses at the gene ends were 6 bases for V and 1 base for J; bases not matched to a gene: 2. The V gene's germline CDR1 is MNHEY and CDR2 SVGAGI. This CDR3 contains 14 residues. The DNA for the CDR3 is TGTGCCAGCAGCCCGGGGGGGAACACCGGGGAGCTGTTTTTT. Its translation is CASSPGGNTGELFF.